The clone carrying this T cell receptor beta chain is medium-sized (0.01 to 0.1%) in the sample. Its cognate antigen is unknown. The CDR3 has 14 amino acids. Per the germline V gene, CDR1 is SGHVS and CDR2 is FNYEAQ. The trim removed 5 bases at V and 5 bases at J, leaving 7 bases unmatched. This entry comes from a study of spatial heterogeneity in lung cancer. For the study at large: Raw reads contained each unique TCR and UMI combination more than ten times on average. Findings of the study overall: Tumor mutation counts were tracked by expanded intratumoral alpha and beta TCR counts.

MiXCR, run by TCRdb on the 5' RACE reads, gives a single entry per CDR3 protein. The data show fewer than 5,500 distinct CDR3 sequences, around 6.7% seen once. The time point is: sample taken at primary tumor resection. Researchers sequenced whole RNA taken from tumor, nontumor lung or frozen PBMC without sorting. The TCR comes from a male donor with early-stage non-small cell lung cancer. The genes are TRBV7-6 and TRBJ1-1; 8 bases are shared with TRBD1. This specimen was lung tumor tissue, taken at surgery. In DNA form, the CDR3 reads TGTGCCAGCAGCCAGACAGGGGAGGGGACTGAAGCTTTCTTT. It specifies CASSQTGEGTEAFF.